This paragraph covers one T cell receptor beta chain sequence. Its target is not known. V was clipped by 2 bases and J by 2 bases, with 13 bases between them. CDR1 and CDR2 (germline): MNHEY, SMNVEV (reference sequence). This CDR3 is built from 16 residues. The data were taken from a study of shared clonotypes between healthy human individuals. The assay was immunoSEQ multiplex PCR, and TCRdb's table has in-frame clones only and misses some. The data show about 580,000 clones, 95% to 98% seen once. Notes on the study in general: Between a few donors, naive CD4 clonotypes were shared at a level of about 5%.

Positive CCR7 selection of CD45RO-negative cells yielded the naive CD8 cells, and terminally differentiated effector memory CD45RA+ cells were excluded. Donation came from healthy HIV-negative adults that had no recent acute infections or vaccinations. The sequenced material came from naive CD8+ T cells sorted from blood. This TCR derives from a man aged 25 to 45 in good health. V usage is TRBV27 and J usage is TRBJ2-1; tentatively, D is TRBD2 (6 bases). The CDR3 spells CASSLVGRGTYNEQFF. In DNA, the CDR3 is TGTGCCAGCAGTTTAGTAGGCCGGGGGACCTACAATGAGCAGTTCTTC.